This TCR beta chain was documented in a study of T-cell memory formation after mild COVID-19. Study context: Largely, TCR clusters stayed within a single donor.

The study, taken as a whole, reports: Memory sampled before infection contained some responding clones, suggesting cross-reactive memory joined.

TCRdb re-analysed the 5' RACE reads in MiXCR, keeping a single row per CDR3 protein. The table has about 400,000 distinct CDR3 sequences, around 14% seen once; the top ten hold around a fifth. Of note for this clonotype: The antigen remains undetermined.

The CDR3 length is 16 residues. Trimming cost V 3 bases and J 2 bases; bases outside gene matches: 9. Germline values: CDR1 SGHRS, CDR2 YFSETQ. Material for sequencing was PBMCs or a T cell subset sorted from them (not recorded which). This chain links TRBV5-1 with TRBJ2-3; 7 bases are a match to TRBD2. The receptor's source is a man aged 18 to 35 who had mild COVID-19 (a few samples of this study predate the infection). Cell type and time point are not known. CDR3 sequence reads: CASSSASGPYTDTQYF. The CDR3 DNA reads TGCGCCAGCAGCTCGGCTAGCGGACCATACACAGATACGCAGTATTTT. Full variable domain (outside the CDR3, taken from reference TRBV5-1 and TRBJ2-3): KAGVTQTPRYLIKTRGQQVTLSCSPISGHRSVSWYQQTPGQGLQFLFEYFSETQRNKGNFPGRFSGRQFSNSRSEMNVSTLELGDSALYLCASSSASGPYTDTQYFGPGTRLTVL.